Each of the 9 T cell receptor beta chains below was sequenced from the same sample in a study of blood T cell repertoires in COVID-19. The assay was immunoSEQ multiplex PCR, and TCRdb's table has in-frame clones only and misses some. The repertoire holds hundreds of thousands of clones, with 87% as singletons. Input material: PBMCs or T cells enriched from blood (not recorded which). These receptors originate from a woman aged 25 to 45 who had recovered from COVID-19.

The chain has TRBV9 and TRBJ2-1, with TRBD1 matching 10 bases. J was trimmed by 2 bases and V by 3 bases; bases with no gene match: 2. The germline CDR1 and CDR2 sequences are SGDLS and YYNGEE. This CDR3 is 15 amino acids long. DNA of the CDR3: TGTGCCAGCAGCGCCGGACAGGGGGCCTACAATGAGCAGTTCTTC. Residues: CASSAGQGAYNEQFF.

The genes are TRBV7-9 and TRBJ1-5; TRBD1 aligns across 8 bases. Germline values: CDR1 SEHNR, CDR2 FQNEAQ (reference sequence). This CDR3 comprises 13 residues. Germline trimming cut 11 bases from V and 4 bases from J; bases unmatched to any gene: 7. The CDR3 is CAVQGAVNQPQHF. The CDR3 DNA follows: TGTGCCGTTCAGGGGGCAGTAAATCAGCCCCAGCATTTT.

This clone was seen only once. The V gene is TRBV2, the J gene TRBJ1-1; weak D call: TRBD1 (6 bases). The V gene lost 6 bases and the J gene lost 1 base, with 12 bases spanning the gap. Germline loops: CDR1 SNHLY, CDR2 FYNNEI. The CDR3 is 14 amino acids. This CDR3 reads CASSARGGNTEAFF. For the CDR3, the DNA is TGTGCCAGCAGCGCCCGAGGGGGGAACACTGAAGCTTTCTTT.

The chain employs TRBV28 and TRBJ1-2; the match to TRBD1 covers 12 bases. V lost 6 bases to trimming and J lost 2 bases; unmatched junction nucleotides: 7. Germline CDR1 MDHEN, CDR2 SYDVKM. CDR3 length: 16 amino acids. CDR3 sequence (DNA): TGTGCCAGCAGACTGGGCGGGACAGGGGGCAACTATGGCTACACCTTC. It yields the protein CASRLGGTGGNYGYTF.

The chain carries TRBV28 and TRBJ2-7; 8 bases agree with TRBD1. The CDR3 has 14 amino acids. V lost 4 bases, J lost 0 bases, and 2 bases stayed unmatched. The germline V gene encodes CDR1 MDHEN and CDR2 SYDVKM. The CDR3 coding sequence is TGTGCCAGCAGTTCCACAGGGGGCTCCTACGAGCAGTACTTC. Translating gives CASSSTGGSYEQYF.

The V and J genes are TRBV5-8 and TRBJ1-2; TRBD1 matches 8 bases. The CDR3 sequence is 16 residues long. With V trimmed by 4 bases and J by 3 bases, 11 bases remained unmatched. Germline V lookup: CDR1 SGHTS, CDR2 YDEGEE. In nucleotides, the CDR3 is TGTGCCAGCAGCCTGGGGGCAGGGGGCTTTTACTATGGCTACACCTTC. Its protein is CASSLGAGGFYYGYTF.

V gene TRBV6-5 combines with J gene TRBJ2-2; weak D call: TRBD2 (6 bases). Germline V lookup: CDR1 MNHEY, CDR2 SVGAGI. V was clipped by 6 bases and J by 4 bases, with 18 bases between them. This CDR3 spans 16 amino acids. CDR3 sequence reads: CASSYARGFSTGELFF. The DNA for the CDR3 is TGTGCCAGCAGCTACGCTCGGGGGTTCTCCACCGGGGAGCTGTTTTTT.

J is TRBJ1-3 and V is TRBV6-5; 8 nucleotides line up with TRBD1. The length of the CDR3 is 14 residues. CDR1 and CDR2 from the germline V gene are MNHEY and SVGAGI. V lost 7 bases to trimming and J lost 2 bases; unmatched junction nucleotides: 4. In nucleotides, the CDR3 is TGTGCCAGCACCGAGACAGGGGCTGGAAACACCATATATTTT. Protein product: CASTETGAGNTIYF.

The V and J genes are TRBV6-5 and TRBJ1-3, with TRBD1 as a possible D gene (5 bases). CDR1 and CDR2 from the germline V gene are MNHEY and SVGAGI. V was trimmed by 7 bases and J by 4 bases, leaving 14 bases between them. CDR3 length: 14 amino acids. In DNA form, the CDR3 reads TGTGCCAGCAATAGGGCGACAGCGGGAAACACCATATATTTT. Translated, it gives CASNRATAGNTIYF.